The present T cell receptor (beta chain) was sequenced within a study of PD-1 blockade in classical Hodgkin lymphoma. Assay: immunoSEQ multiplex PCR; the TCRdb copy retains only in-frame clones and omits some. The table lists over 70,000 clones, 90% of them singletons. Notes on this clone: Its antigen is unidentified.

The CDR3 has 19 amino acids. Time point defined: cycle 4 day 1 (C4D1), after 5 to 7 weeks of nivolumab. The patients all showed relapse after autologous stem cell transplantation, while their brentuximab vedotin exposure varied. Complete response, partial response or progressive disease was recorded as best response. Whole-study results and caveats: Initiation of nivolumab under 1 year after ASCT led to exclusion of patients.

The V call is TRBV21-1, the J call TRBJ2-1; TRBD2, as called in the table, went unchecked against the DNA. TRBV21-1 is deemed a pseudogene. This TCR was sampled from a human donor with classical Hodgkin lymphoma. This sample comprised peripheral blood mononuclear cells (PBMCs), obtained before the fourth cycle of nivolumab. The CDR3 here is CASSPSPLESASSYNEQFF. The CDR3 nucleotides are TGTGCCAGCAGTCCCTCCCCCCTAGAAAGTGCGAGCTCCTACAATGAGCAGTTCTTC.